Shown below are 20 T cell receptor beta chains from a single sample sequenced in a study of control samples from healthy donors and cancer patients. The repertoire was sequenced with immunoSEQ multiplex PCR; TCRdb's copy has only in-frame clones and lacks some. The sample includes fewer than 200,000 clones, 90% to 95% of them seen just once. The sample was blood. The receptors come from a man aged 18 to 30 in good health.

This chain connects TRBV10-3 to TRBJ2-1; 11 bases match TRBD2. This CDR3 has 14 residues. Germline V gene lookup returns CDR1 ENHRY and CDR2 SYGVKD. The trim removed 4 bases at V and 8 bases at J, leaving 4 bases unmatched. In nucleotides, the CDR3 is TGTGCCATCAGTGTAGCGGGGGGGCGCGATGAGCAGTTCTTC. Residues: CAISVAGGRDEQFF.

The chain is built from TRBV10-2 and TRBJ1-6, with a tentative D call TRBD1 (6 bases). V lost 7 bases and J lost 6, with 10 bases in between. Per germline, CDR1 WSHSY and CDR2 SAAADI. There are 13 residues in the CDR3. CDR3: CASTQGPNSPLHF. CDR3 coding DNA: TGCGCCAGCACACAGGGTCCTAATTCACCCCTCCACTTT.

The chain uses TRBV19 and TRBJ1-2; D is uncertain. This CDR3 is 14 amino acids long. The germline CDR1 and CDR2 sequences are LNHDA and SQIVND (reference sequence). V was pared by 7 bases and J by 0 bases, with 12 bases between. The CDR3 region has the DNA TGTGCCAGTATTTCGGCAGCTTCTAACTATGGCTACACCTTC. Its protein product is CASISAASNYGYTF. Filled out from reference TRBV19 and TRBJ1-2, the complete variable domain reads DGGITQSPKYLFRKEGQNVTLSCEQNLNHDAMYWYRQDPGQGLRLIYYSQIVNDFQKGDIAEGYSVSREKKESFPLTVTSAQKNPTAFYLCASISAASNYGYTFGSGTRLTVV.

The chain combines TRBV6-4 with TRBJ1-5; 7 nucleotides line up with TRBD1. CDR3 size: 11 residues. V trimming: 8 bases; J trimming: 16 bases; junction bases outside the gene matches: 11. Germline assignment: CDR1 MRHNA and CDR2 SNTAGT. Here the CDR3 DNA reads TGTGCCAGCTCTAAGGGGGCCCCGGGACATTTT. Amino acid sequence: CASSKGAPGHF.

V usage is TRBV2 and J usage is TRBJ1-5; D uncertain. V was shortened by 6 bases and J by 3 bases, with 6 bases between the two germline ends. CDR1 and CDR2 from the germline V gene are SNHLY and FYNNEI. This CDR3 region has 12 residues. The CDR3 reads CASSVPNQPQHF. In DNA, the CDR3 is TGTGCCAGCAGCGTCCCCAATCAGCCCCAGCATTTT. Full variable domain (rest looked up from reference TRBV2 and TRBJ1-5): EPEVTQTPSHQVTQMGQEVILRCVPISNHLYFYWYRQILGQKVEFLVSFYNNEISEKSEIFDDQFSVERPDGSNFTLKIRSTKLEDSAMYFCASSVPNQPQHFGDGTRLSIL.

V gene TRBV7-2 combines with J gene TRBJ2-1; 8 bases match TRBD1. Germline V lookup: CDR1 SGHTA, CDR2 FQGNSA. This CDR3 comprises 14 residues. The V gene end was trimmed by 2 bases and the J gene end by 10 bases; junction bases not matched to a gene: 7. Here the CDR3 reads CASSLQGAAGEQFF. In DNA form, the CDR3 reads TGTGCCAGCAGCTTACAGGGGGCGGCCGGAGAGCAGTTCTTC. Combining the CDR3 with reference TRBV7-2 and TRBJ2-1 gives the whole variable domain GAGVSQSPSNKVTEKGKDVELRCDPISGHTALYWYRQSLGQGLEFLIYFQGNSAPDKSGLPSDRFSAERTGGSVSTLTIQRTQQEDSAVYLCASSLQGAAGEQFFGPGTRLTVL.

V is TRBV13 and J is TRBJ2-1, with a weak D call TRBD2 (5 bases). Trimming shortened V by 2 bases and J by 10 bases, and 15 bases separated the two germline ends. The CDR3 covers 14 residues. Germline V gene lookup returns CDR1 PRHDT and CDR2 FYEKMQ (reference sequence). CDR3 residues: CASSLRGLAWEQFF. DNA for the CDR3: TGTGCCAGCAGCTTACGAGGGTTGGCCTGGGAGCAGTTCTTC. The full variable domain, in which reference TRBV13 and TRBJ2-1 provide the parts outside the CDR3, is AAGVIQSPRHLIKEKRETATLKCYPIPRHDTVYWYQQGPGQDPQFLISFYEKMQSDKGSIPDRFSAQQFSDYHSELNMSSLELGDSALYFCASSLRGLAWEQFFGPGTRLTVL.

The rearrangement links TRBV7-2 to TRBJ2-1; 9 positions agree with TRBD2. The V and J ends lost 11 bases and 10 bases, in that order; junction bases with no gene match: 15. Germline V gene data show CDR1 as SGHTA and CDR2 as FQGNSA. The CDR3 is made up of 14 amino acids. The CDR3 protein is CAASGVAGVREQFF. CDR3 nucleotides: TGTGCCGCCTCCGGAGTAGCGGGGGTGAGAGAGCAGTTCTTC.

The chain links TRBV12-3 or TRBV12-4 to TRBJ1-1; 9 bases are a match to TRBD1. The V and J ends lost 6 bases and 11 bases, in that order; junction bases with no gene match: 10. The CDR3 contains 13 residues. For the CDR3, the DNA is TGTGCCAGCAGCCATCCTTCCGGGACAGGGGCTTTCTTT. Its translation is CASSHPSGTGAFF.

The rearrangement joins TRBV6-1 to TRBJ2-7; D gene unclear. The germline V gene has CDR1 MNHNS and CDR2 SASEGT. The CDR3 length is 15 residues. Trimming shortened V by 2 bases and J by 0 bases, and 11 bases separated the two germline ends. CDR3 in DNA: TGTGCCAGCAGTGAATGGAACAGCAACTCCTACGAGCAGTACTTC. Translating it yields CASSEWNSNSYEQYF.

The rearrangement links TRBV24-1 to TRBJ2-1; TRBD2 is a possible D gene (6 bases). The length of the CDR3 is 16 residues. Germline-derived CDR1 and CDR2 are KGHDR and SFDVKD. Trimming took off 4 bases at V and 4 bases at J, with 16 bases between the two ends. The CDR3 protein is CATSEGGLAPYNEQFF. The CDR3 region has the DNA TGTGCCACCAGTGAGGGGGGTCTAGCGCCGTACAATGAGCAGTTCTTC.

The CDR3 sequence: CAISGGLAGLDTGELFF. The CDR3 region has the DNA TGTGCCATCAGTGGGGGACTAGCGGGGCTTGACACCGGGGAGCTGTTTTTT. V is TRBV10-3 and J is TRBJ2-2; 13 bases are shared with TRBD2. J lost 3 bases, V lost 4 bases, and 5 bases had no gene match. The germline V gene encodes CDR1 ENHRY and CDR2 SYGVKD. The CDR3 sequence is 17 residues long.

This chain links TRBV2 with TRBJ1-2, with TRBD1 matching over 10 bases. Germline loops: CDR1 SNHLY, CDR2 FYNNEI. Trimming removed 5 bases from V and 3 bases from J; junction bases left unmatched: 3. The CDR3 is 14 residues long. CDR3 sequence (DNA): TGTGCCAGCAGTAGGGGACAGGGGTACTATGGCTACACCTTC. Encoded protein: CASSRGQGYYGYTF.

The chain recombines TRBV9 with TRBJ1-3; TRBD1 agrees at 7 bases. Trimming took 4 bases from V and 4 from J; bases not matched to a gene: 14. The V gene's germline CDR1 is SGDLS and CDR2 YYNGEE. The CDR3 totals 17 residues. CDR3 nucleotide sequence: TGTGCCAGCAGCTCCAAAACGACAGGGAGTAAGGGAAACACCATATATTTT. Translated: CASSSKTTGSKGNTIYF.

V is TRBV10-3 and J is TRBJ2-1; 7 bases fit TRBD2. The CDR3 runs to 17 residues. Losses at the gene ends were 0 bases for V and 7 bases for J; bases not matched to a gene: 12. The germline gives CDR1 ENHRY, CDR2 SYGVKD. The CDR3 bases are TGTGCCATCAGTGAGTCTCTAATGGGAGCGGGGTGGAATGAGCAGTTCTTC. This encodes CAISESLMGAGWNEQFF.

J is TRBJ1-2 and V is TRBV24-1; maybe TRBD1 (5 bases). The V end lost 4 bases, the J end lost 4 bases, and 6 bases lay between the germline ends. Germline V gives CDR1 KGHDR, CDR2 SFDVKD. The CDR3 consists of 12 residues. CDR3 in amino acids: CATSEDSYGYTF. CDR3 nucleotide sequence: TGTGCCACCAGTGAAGACAGCTATGGCTACACCTTC.

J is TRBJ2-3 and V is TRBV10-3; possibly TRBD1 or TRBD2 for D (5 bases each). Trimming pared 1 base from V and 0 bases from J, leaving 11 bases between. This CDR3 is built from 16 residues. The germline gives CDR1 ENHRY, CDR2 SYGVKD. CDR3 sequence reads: CAISEWGWGSTDTQYF. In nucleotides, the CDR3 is TGTGCCATCAGTGAGTGGGGGTGGGGGAGCACAGATACGCAGTATTTT.

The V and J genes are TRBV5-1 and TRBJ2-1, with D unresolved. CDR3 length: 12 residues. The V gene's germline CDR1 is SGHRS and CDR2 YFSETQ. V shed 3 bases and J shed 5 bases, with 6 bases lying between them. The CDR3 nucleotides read TGCGCCAGCAGCTCAGGAAACAATGAGCAGTTCTTC. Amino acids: CASSSGNNEQFF. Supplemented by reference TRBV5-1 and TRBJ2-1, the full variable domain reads KAGVTQTPRYLIKTRGQQVTLSCSPISGHRSVSWYQQTPGQGLQFLFEYFSETQRNKGNFPGRFSGRQFSNSRSEMNVSTLELGDSALYLCASSSGNNEQFFGPGTRLTVL.

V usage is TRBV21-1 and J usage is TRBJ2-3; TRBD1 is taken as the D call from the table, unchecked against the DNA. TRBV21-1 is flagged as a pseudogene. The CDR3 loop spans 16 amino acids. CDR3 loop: CASSIQGLGNTDTQYF. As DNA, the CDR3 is TGTGCCAGCAGCATTCAGGGGCTGGGAAACACAGATACGCAGTATTTT.

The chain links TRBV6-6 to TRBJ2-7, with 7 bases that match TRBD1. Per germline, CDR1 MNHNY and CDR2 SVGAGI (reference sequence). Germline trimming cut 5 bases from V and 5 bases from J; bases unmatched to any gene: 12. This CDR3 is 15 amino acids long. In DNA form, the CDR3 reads TGTGCCAGCAGTCCTTATCTACAAGGGGGCAACGAGCAGTACTTC. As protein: CASSPYLQGGNEQYF.